This TCR beta chain originates from a study of blood T cell repertoires in COVID-19. Study-level information: PBMCs, B-cell-depleted T cells, or T cells were the source of the cDNA or gDNA that made up the material.

The germline V gene encodes CDR1 SGHRS and CDR2 YFSETQ. V was pared by 0 bases and J by 7 bases, with 10 bases of the junction left unmatched. The CDR3 has 16 amino acids. Individuals aged about 18 to 100 years were recruited from around 22 US areas. In the original analysis: From reference gene primer amplification, estimates of nucleated cell counts were derived. Data came from immunoSEQ multiplex PCR; TCRdb stores just in-frame clones and leaves some out. V and J calls and clone size are as listed in that table; D and trimming were resolved from the DNA. The sample holds about 220,000 clones, about nine tenths seen once.

The clonotype was recovered from a woman aged 40 to 49 with acute COVID-19. The sequencing sample was made of PBMCs or T cells enriched from blood (not recorded which). The chain links TRBV5-1 to TRBJ2-3, with 8 bases identical to TRBD2. This CDR3 reads CASSLAGGDIRNTQYF. The CDR3 DNA follows: TGCGCCAGCAGCTTGGCGGGGGGGGACATTAGGAATACGCAGTATTTT.